This T cell receptor beta chain was captured in a study of blood T cell repertoires in COVID-19 (dated by TCRdb to 2020 to 2021). Looking at the study overall: The collaborator samples originated in the United States, Italy and Spain and spanned the acute and convalescent phases of COVID-19. Samples came from the ongoing ImmuneRACE study (first 160 participants) plus 1,254 subjects from 6 global collaborators. The material from the prospective study consisted of cDNA or gDNA derived from T cells, B-cell-depleted T cells, or PBMCs. Nearly every sample came with metadata listing a de-identified subject ID, COVID-19 status, age in years and sex. Subjects who had been exposed to COVID-19, were actively infected with it, or had recovered from it provided the deeply sampled blood TCRbeta repertoires that made up the dataset. The repertoires were made available in a free public database intended to serve as a resource for research on the immune response to SARS-CoV-2. Where HLA class I and class II types were available, the types were taken from metadata supplied by the sample provider, not from assay-based typing. What the research found in general, with its limitations: The quantity of clinical and demographic metadata differed by source and by participant and was supplied without curation.

TCRbeta CDR3 regions were amplified from genomic DNA using the immunoSEQ Assay, a bias-controlled multiplex PCR. As for the original processing: Nucleated cell counts per sample were estimated from amplification of reference gene primers within the assay. To quantify the absolute abundance of each unique TCRbeta CDR3 rearrangement, sequence reads were collapsed and filtered. For each sample, productive Simpson clonality was calculated as the square root of Simpson's diversity index across productive rearrangements. Drawn from immuneACCESS, this table holds only the in-frame rearrangements with V and J called that TCRdb kept. Clones are partly lost; checked studies trace under half to an unresolved V gene and leave the rest unexplained. Clone size and V and J calls were adopted from that table, with D and trimming inferred from the DNA. The sample yields approximately 240,000 clones; roughly 80% were counted once. The ten most abundant clones make up approximately 1.3% of the sample.

A note on this clone: The clone's antigen remains unknown. It has no much larger one-base neighbor in the sample; base qualities were not kept. Other nucleotide sequences in the sample specify the same CDR3.

The CDR3, cysteine through phenylalanine, is 13 amino acids long. This entry keeps only the CDR3 DNA: 39 bases, framed from base 1. Deletion took 0 bases off V and 7 bases off J, with a span of 7 bases between the germline ends. Taken from the germline V gene, the CDR1 and CDR2 loops are SGHVS and FQNEAQ. In the prospective study, participants were 18 to 89 years old, resided in 24 geographic areas of the United States, and were enrolled through a virtual design. In the prospective study, participants were assigned to cohorts based on the clinical history participants reported in a screening survey and a study questionnaire. In the prospective study, whole blood, serum and a nasopharyngeal or oropharyngeal swab were collected from each participant by mobile phlebotomists. Participants in the prospective study had the option to provide additional blood draws and questionnaires over a roughly 2-month period. Before DNA extraction, prospective study blood samples were shipped either frozen or at room temperature.

The sequencing input was PBMCs or T cells enriched from blood (not recorded which). Recombination joined TRBV7-8 with TRBJ2-1; TRBD1 is perhaps the D gene, given 6 matching bases. The receptor was isolated from a woman in her thirties or forties with acute COVID-19. The CDR3 region reads CASSLAGGNEQFF. The base sequence is TGTGCCAGCAGCTTAGCAGGGGGAAATGAGCAGTTCTTC.